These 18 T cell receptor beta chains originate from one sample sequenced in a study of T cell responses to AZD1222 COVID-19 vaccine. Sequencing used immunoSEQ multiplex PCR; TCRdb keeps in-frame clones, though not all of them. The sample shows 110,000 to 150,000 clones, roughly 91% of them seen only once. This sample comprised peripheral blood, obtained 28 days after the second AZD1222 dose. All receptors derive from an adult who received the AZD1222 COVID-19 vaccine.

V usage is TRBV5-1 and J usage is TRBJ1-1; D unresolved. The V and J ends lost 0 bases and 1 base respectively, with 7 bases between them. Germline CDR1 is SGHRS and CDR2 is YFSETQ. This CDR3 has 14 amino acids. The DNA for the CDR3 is TGCGCCAGCAGCTTGGACGGATCGAACACTGAAGCTTTCTTT. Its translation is CASSLDGSNTEAFF. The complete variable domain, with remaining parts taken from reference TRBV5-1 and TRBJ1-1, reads KAGVTQTPRYLIKTRGQQVTLSCSPISGHRSVSWYQQTPGQGLQFLFEYFSETQRNKGNFPGRFSGRQFSNSRSEMNVSTLELGDSALYLCASSLDGSNTEAFFGQGTRLTVV.

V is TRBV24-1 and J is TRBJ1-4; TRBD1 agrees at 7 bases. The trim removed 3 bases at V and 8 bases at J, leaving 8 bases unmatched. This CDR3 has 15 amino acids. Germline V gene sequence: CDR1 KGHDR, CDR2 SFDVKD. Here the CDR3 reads CATSDGAGGNEKLFF. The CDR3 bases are TGTGCCACCAGTGATGGGGCAGGGGGGAACGAAAAACTGTTTTTT.

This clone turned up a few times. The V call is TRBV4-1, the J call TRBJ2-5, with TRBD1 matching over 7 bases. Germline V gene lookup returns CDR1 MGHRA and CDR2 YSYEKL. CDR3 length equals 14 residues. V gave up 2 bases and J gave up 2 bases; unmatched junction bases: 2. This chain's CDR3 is CASSQQGVQETQYF. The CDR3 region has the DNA TGCGCCAGCAGCCAACAGGGGGTACAAGAGACCCAGTACTTC.

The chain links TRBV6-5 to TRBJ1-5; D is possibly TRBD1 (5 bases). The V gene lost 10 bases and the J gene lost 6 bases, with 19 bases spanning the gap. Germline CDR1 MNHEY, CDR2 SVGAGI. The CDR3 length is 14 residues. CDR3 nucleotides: TGTGCCATTACGTTGACGGGGGGAGTTCAGCCCCAGCATTTT. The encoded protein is CAITLTGGVQPQHF.

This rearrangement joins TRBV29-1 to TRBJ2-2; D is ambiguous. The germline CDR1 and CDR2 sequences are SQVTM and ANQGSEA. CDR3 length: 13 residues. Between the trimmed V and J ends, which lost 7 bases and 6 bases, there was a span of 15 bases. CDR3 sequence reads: CSGLGVGSGELFF. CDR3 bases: TGCAGCGGACTTGGGGTCGGTTCCGGGGAGCTGTTTTTT.

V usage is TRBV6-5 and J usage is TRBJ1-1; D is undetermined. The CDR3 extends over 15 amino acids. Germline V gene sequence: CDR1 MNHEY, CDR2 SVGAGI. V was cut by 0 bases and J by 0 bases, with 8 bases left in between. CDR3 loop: CASSYSRRMNTEAFF. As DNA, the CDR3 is TGTGCCAGCAGTTACTCTCGACGGATGAACACTGAAGCTTTCTTT.

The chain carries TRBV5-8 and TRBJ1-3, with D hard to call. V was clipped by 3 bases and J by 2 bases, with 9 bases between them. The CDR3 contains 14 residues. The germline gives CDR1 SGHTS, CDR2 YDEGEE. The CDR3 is CASSWVQTGNTIYF. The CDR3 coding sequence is TGTGCCAGCAGCTGGGTACAGACTGGAAACACCATATATTTT.

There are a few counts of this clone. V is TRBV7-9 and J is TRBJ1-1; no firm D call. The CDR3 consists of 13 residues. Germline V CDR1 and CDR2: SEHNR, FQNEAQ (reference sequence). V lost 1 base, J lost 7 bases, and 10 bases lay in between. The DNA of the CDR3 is TGTGCCAGCAGCTTAGAGGATGGGATTGAAGCTTTCTTT. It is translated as CASSLEDGIEAFF.

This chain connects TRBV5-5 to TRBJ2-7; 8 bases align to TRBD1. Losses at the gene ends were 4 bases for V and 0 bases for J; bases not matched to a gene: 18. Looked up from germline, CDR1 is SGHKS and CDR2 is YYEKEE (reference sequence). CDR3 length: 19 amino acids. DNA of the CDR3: TGTGCCAGCAGCCACAGACAGGGGAAAACCGGGACTGCCTCCTACGAGCAGTACTTC. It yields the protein CASSHRQGKTGTASYEQYF.

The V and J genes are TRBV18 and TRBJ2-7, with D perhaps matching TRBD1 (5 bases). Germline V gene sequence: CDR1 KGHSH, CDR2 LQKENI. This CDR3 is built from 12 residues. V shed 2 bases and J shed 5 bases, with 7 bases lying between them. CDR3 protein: CASSPGRDEQYF. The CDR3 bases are TGTGCCAGCTCACCAGGCAGGGACGAGCAGTACTTC.

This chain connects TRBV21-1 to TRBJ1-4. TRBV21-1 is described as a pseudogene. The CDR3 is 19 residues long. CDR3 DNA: TGTGCCAGCAGCAAAGGTGTCGGGGCGGCTTACACAACTAATGAAAAACTGTTTTTT. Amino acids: CASSKGVGAAYTTNEKLFF.

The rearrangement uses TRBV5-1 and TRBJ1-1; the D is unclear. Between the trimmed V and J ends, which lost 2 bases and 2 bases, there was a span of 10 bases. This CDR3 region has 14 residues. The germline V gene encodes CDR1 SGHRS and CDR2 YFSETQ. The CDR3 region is CASSFDPFNTEAFF. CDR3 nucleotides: TGCGCCAGCAGCTTTGATCCATTCAACACTGAAGCTTTCTTT. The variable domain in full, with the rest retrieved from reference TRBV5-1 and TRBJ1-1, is KAGVTQTPRYLIKTRGQQVTLSCSPISGHRSVSWYQQTPGQGLQFLFEYFSETQRNKGNFPGRFSGRQFSNSRSEMNVSTLELGDSALYLCASSFDPFNTEAFFGQGTRLTVV.

The CDR3 loop is CASSRLPGPGNGYTF. DNA of the CDR3: TGTGCCAGCAGTCGCTTACCGGGACCAGGCAATGGCTACACCTTC. The chain uses TRBV6-5 and TRBJ1-2; TRBD1 is a possible D gene (5 bases). V was clipped by 5 bases and J by 6 bases, with 19 bases between them. The CDR3 totals 15 residues. The germline gives CDR1 MNHEY, CDR2 SVGAGI.

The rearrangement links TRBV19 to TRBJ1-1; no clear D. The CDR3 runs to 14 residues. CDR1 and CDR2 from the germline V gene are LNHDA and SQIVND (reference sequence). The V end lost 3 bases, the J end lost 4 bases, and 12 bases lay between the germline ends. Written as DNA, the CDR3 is TGTGCCAGTAGTATTTGGTCACCACCCACTGAAGCTTTCTTT. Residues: CASSIWSPPTEAFF.

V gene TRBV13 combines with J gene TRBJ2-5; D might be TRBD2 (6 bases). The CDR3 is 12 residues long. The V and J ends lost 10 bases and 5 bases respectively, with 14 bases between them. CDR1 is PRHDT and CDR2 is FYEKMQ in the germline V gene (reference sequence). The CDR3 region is CATHTEGETQYF. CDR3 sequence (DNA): TGTGCCACCCACACGGAGGGGGAGACCCAGTACTTC.

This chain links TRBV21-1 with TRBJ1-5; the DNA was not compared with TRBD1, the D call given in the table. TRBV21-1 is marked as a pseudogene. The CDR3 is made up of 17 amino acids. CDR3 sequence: CASSKGEDRVGHQPQHF. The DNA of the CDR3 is TGTGCCAGCAGCAAAGGGGAGGACAGGGTAGGGCATCAGCCCCAGCATTTT.

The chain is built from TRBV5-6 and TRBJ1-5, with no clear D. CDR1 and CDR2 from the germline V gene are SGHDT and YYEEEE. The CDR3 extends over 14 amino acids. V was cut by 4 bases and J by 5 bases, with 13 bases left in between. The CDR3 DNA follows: TGTGCCAGCAGCGTGTGGACGGATCATCAGCCCCAGCATTTT. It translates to CASSVWTDHQPQHF. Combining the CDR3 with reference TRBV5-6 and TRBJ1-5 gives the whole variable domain DAGVTQSPTHLIKTRGQQVTLRCSPKSGHDTVSWYQQALGQGPQFIFQYYEEEERQRGNFPDRFSGHQFPNYSSELNVNALLLGDSALYLCASSVWTDHQPQHFGDGTRLSIL.

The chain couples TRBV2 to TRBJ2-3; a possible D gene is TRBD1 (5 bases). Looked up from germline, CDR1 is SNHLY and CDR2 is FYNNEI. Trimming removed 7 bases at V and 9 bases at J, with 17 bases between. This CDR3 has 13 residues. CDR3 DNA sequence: TGTGCCAGCACCCAGGTACTCCCAGGGACGCAGTATTTT. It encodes CASTQVLPGTQYF.